This record looks at one TCR beta chain sequence and its context. Its antigen is not identified. Assay: immunoSEQ multiplex PCR; the TCRdb copy retains only in-frame clones and omits some. Of approximately 190,000 clones listed, nearly 80% are singletons. Germline assignment: CDR1 SGDLS and CDR2 YYNGEE. The ends were cut back, 7 bases at V and 6 bases at J, with 17 bases in the middle. The CDR3 contains 13 residues. This entry belongs to a study of cytotoxic CD8 clonotypes in ibrutinib-treated CLL. Points from the study as a whole: Public clonotypes were uncommon and contracted or stayed stable on treatment.

The starting material was PBMCs, obtained after 12 months of ibrutinib treatment. This chain connects TRBV9 to TRBJ2-7, with D perhaps given as TRBD1 or TRBD2 (5 bases each). The clonotype comes from a human donor with chronic lymphocytic leukemia. CDR3 sequence reads: CASSQSAGTEQYF. CDR3 in DNA: TGTGCCAGCTCCCAAAGCGCAGGGACCGAGCAGTACTTC.